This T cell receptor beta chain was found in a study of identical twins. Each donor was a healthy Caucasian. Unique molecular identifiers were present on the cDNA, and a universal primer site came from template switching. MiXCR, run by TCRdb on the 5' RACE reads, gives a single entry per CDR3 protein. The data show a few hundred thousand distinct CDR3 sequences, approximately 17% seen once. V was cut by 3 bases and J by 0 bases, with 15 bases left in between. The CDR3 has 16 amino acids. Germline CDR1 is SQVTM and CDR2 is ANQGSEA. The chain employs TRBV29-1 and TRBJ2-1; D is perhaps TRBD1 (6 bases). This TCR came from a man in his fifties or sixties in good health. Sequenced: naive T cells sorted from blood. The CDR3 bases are TGCAGCGTTGAGGGGGCGCAGGGTCCCTCCTACAATGAGCAGTTCTTC. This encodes CSVEGAQGPSYNEQFF.